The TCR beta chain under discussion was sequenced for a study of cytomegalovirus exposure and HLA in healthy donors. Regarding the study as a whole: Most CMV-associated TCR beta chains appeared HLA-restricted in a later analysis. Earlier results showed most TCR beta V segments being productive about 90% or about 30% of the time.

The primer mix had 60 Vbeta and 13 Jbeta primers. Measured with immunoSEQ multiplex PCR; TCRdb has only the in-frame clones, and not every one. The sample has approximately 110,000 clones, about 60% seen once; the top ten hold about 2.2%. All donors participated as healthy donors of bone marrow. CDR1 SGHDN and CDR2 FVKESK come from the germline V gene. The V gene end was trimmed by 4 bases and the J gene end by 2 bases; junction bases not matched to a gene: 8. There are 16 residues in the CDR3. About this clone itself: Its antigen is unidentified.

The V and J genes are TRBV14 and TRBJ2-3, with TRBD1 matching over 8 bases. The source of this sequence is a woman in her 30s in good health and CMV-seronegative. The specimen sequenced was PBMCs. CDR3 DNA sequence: TGTGCCAGCAGCCCGTGGACAGGGAAAGTCACAGATACGCAGTATTTT. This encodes CASSPWTGKVTDTQYF.